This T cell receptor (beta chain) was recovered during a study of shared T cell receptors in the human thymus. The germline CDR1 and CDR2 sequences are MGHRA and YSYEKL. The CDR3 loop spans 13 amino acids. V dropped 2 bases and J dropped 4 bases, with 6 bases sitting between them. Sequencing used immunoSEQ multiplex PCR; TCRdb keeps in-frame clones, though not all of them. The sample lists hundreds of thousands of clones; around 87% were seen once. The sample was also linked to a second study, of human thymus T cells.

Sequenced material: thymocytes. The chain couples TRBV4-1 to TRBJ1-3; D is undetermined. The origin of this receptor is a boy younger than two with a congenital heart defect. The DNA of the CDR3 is TGCGCCAGCAGCCAATCCGGGGGAAACACCATATATTTT. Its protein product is CASSQSGGNTIYF.